The clone carrying this T cell receptor (beta chain) showed up just a few times. Antigen specificity is unknown. The source of the sample is a study of cytomegalovirus exposure and HLA in healthy donors. Study findings and constraints: Analyses of presence and absence presupposed an approximately uniform sequencing depth across donors. It was in a later analysis that TCR association rates were seen to vary by HLA locus, highest for DRB1 and lowest for HLA-C. With high specificity and sensitivity, the classifier reportedly diagnosed cytomegalovirus status.

The CDR3 runs 15 residues. The V end was cut by 0 bases, the J end by 5 bases, with 11 bases between. Germline V gene lookup returns CDR1 LGHNA and CDR2 YSLEER. The study ran its PCR with 60 Vbeta and 13 Jbeta primers. In the source study's methods: Around 80 million unique TCR beta chains, about 11 million of them shared, were counted by a later analysis. TCRdb's copy holds only in-frame clones and misses some; the assay was immunoSEQ multiplex PCR. V and J calls and clone size come straight from that table; D and trimming were deduced from the DNA. The sample holds tens of thousands of clones, roughly 70% seen once.

This clonotype was obtained from a man aged 25-45 years in good health and CMV-seronegative. This rearrangement joins TRBV4-3 to TRBJ1-5, with D possibly matching TRBD1 (5 bases). The source material was PBMCs. The CDR3 DNA reads TGCGCCAGCAGCCAAGATGAGGCAGGGCATCAGCCCCAGCATTTT. Protein sequence: CASSQDEAGHQPQHF.